This T cell receptor beta chain was captured in a study of blood T cell repertoires in COVID-19. Study information: Material from acute and convalescent COVID-19 was sourced from the United States, Italy and Spain. The analysed material was cDNA or gDNA that came from T cells, B-cell-depleted T cells, or PBMCs.

Original data processing: Reference gene primer amplification in the assay estimated nucleated cell counts. Profiling relied on immunoSEQ multiplex PCR, and the TCRdb table lists in-frame clones only, not all of them. D and trimming were read from the DNA, whereas the V and J calls and clone size are those reported in that table. The sample consists of about 89,000 clones, nearly 95% of them appearing once. The CDR3 has 16 amino acids. With V trimmed by 2 bases and J by 4 bases, 7 bases remained unmatched. CDR1 and CDR2 (germline): MNHEY, SVGAGI. The chain joins TRBV6-5 to TRBJ2-2; 7 positions match TRBD2. The sample consisted of peripheral blood. The sequence was collected from a human donor with active COVID-19. The donor label of this sample is uncertain. This CDR3 reads CASSYAVGRITGELFF. The CDR3 coding sequence is TGTGCCAGCAGTTACGCGGTCGGGAGGATCACCGGGGAGCTGTTTTTT.